This T cell receptor (beta chain) comes out of a study of CD8+ T cells in alopecia areata. Study information: Patients in the treated group were given tofacitinib by mouth, 5 to 10 mg twice a day. Scoring of severity for treated patients was based on percentage of affected scalp area. Overall study results and limits: Persistence in scalp and blood during tofacitinib was observed for many expanded lesional clones.

Following RNA extraction, reverse transcription yielded cDNA that acted as the sequencing template. The table came from immunoSEQ multiplex PCR; TCRdb's copy has only in-frame clones and leaves some out. The data contain about 70,000 clones, over 25% of them seen just once; the ten biggest clones take up just under 15%. The CDR3 has 20 residues. The V gene end was trimmed by 6 bases and the J gene end by 3 bases; junction bases not matched to a gene: 25. CDR1 SQVTM and CDR2 ANQGSEA come from the germline V gene. Treatment reported: oral pan-JAK inhibitor, 5-10 mg twice daily. It was from alopecia areata patients that lesional scalp punch biopsies and peripheral blood were collected. In regard to this clone: Its antigen is unidentified.

The source material was CD8+ T cells sorted from blood, sampled at week 4, from a patient treated with tofacitinib. The source of this sequence is a human donor with alopecia areata. The rearrangement links TRBV29-1 to TRBJ1-1, with 10 bases aligning to TRBD1. The DNA of the CDR3 is TGCAGCGTGTCCGGGACAGGGGCTTGGACGTCCTACTTGGGGGACACTGAAGCTTTCTTT. As protein: CSVSGTGAWTSYLGDTEAFF.